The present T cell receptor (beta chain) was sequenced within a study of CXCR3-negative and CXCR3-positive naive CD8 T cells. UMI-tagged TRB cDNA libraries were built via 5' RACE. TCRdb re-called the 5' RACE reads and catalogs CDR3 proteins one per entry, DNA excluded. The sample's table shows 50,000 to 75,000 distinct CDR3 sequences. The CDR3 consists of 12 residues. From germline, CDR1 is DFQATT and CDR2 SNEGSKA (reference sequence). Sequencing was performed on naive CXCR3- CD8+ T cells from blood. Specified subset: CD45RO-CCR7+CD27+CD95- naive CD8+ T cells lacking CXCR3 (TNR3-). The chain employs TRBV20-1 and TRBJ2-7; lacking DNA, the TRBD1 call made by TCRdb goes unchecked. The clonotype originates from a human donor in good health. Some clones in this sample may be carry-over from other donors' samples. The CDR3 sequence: CSAPGPGYEQYF.